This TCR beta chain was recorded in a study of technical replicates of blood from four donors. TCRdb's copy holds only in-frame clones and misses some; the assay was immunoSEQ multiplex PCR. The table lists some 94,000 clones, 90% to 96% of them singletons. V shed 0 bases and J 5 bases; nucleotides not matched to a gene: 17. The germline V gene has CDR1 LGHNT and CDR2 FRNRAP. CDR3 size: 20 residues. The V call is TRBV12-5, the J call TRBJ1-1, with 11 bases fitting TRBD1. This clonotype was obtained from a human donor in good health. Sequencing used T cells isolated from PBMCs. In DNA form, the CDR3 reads TGTGCTAGTGGTTTGGTACTGGGGTCTTGGGACAGGGGGAGTGGTACTGAAGCTTTCTTT. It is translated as CASGLVLGSWDRGSGTEAFF.